The present T cell receptor (beta chain) was sequenced within a study of T cell responses to AZD1222 COVID-19 vaccine. The V gene lost 0 bases and the J gene lost 1 base, with 7 bases spanning the gap. CDR1 and CDR2 (germline): SGHTA, FQGNSA. This CDR3 region has 14 residues. Sequencing was performed with immunoSEQ multiplex PCR; in TCRdb, only in-frame clones are kept and a portion is missing. The table shows approximately 200,000 clones, with 93% occurring only once. Sequenced material: peripheral blood, taken 28 days after the second AZD1222 dose. This sequence was found in an adult who received the AZD1222 COVID-19 vaccine. This sequence joins TRBV7-2 and TRBJ2-7, with no clear D. CDR3 DNA: TGTGCCAGCAGCTTAGCCCAGCTATCCTACGAGCAGTACTTC. Its protein product is CASSLAQLSYEQYF.